These T cell receptor beta chains were read from a single sample in a study of T-cell memory formation after mild COVID-19. TCRdb re-derived calls from the 5' RACE reads in MiXCR, one entry per CDR3 protein. The sample gives fewer than 50,000 distinct CDR3 sequences, around 7.3% of which show up once; roughly 1.5% is in the top ten. The material sequenced was PBMCs or a T cell subset sorted from them (not recorded which). The source is a man aged 18 to 30 who had mild COVID-19 (a few samples of this study predate the infection). Cell type and time point are not known. The CDR3 runs from the conserved cysteine through the conserved F or W. A D gene is named only where the DNA matches it firmly. The size entry is marked missing in some rows and otherwise reads once, few, many or a size class.

clone size,J gene,D gene,V gene,CDR3 protein,CDR3 DNA
-,TRBJ2-1,TRBD2,TRBV20-1,CSARAQRGFRPYNEQFF,TGCAGTGCTAGGGCCCAGCGGGGGTTCAGGCCCTACAATGAGCAGTTCTTC
-,TRBJ1-1,-,TRBV5-1,CASSSTSLNTEAFF,TGCGCCAGCAGCTCAACAAGTTTGAACACTGAAGCTTTCTTT
few,TRBJ2-5,-,TRBV29-1,CSVPQGTQYF,TGCAGCGTTCCCCAGGGGACCCAGTACTTC
-,TRBJ2-3,TRBD2,TRBV5-4,CASNLAGGRISTDTQYF,TGTGCCAGCAACTTAGCGGGGGGCCGAATAAGCACAGATACGCAGTATTTT
few,TRBJ2-1,TRBD2,TRBV7-2,CASSRLAGDTYNEQFF,TGTGCCAGCAGCCGACTAGCGGGGGATACCTACAATGAGCAGTTCTTC
-,TRBJ1-3,-,TRBV20-1,CSAKDRTSGNTIYF,TGCAGTGCTAAAGACAGGACCTCTGGAAACACCATATATTTT
-,TRBJ2-3,-,TRBV5-6,CASSLAATTLRPQYF,TGTGCCAGCAGCTTGGCGGCCACCACCCTCCGTCCGCAGTATTTT
many,TRBJ1-6,TRBD1,TRBV7-6,CASSLIAHRDRGSSSYNSPLHF,TGTGCCAGCAGCTTAATTGCGCACCGGGACAGGGGGTCGAGCTCCTATAATTCACCCCTCCACTTT
few,TRBJ1-2,-,TRBV12-3/TRBV12-4,CASRGLTWDGYTF,TGTGCCAGCAGAGGGCTGACCTGGGACGGCTACACCTTC
-,TRBJ2-2,TRBD1,TRBV24-1,CATSDWGTGVTGELFF,TGTGCCACCAGTGATTGGGGGACAGGGGTTACCGGGGAGCTGTTTTTT
many,TRBJ2-7,-,TRBV7-2,CASSLGLGGYEQYF,TGTGCCAGCAGCTTGGGGCTAGGAGGGTACGAGCAGTACTTC